Presented here are 30 T cell receptor beta chains from one specimen sequenced in a study of human T cells and chemical hapten exposure. TCRdb re-called the RACE reads through MiXCR, storing one row per CDR3 protein. The sample lists 180,000 or so distinct CDR3 sequences, approximately 29% occurring once. This sample's time point: pre-sensitization, week 0. Treatment specified: therapeutic diphenylcyclopropenone sensitization with weekly scalp DPC. Source: whole blood, taken in connection with sensitization to the hapten diphenylcyclopropenone (DPC). These receptors originate from a woman aged 25 to 39 with alopecia areata. Some clones in this sample may be carry-over from other donors' samples.

This clonotype occurred a few times. The chain is built from TRBV5-5 and TRBJ1-1; D is uncertain. V lost 1 base, J lost 1 base, and 5 bases lay in between. Germline assignment: CDR1 SGHKS and CDR2 YYEKEE (reference sequence). This CDR3 is 13 amino acids long. The chain's CDR3 is CASSLQRNTEAFF. The CDR3 region has the DNA TGTGCCAGCAGCTTGCAAAGGAACACTGAAGCTTTCTTT.

This clonotype was detected only a few times. The genes are TRBV18 and TRBJ2-6; the D is unclear. The CDR3 is 15 residues long. The V end lost 3 bases, the J end lost 0 bases, and 6 bases lay between the germline ends. Germline V lookup: CDR1 KGHSH, CDR2 LQKENI. The DNA for the CDR3 is TGTGCCAGCTCACCTAAGATCTCTGGGGCCAACGTCCTGACTTTC. Its protein product is CASSPKISGANVLTF.

This clonotype was counted only a few times. The chain is built from TRBV7-2 and TRBJ1-6; 8 nucleotides align to TRBD1. There are 15 residues in the CDR3. CDR1 is SGHTA, CDR2 FQGNSA, per germline. V shed 1 base and J 5 bases; nucleotides not matched to a gene: 1. CDR3 region: CASSLGTGNNSPLHF. The CDR3 DNA follows: TGTGCCAGCAGCTTAGGGACAGGGAATAATTCACCCCTCCACTTT.

The table lists this clonotype with many counts. The genes are TRBV20-1 and TRBJ1-1; D unclear. The V gene's germline CDR1 is DFQATT and CDR2 SNEGSKA (reference sequence). V gave up 2 bases and J gave up 4 bases, with 8 bases separating them. The CDR3 sequence is 12 residues long. CDR3 in amino acids: CSARLLGTEAFF. The CDR3 DNA sequence: TGCAGTGCTAGACTGCTGGGCACTGAAGCTTTCTTT.

The rearrangement joins TRBV2 to TRBJ2-7; D remains unclear. This CDR3 region has 13 residues. Trimming took off 1 base at V and 2 bases at J, with 6 bases between the two ends. Per the germline V gene, CDR1 is SNHLY and CDR2 is FYNNEI. CDR3 protein: CASSEGLTYEQYF. The CDR3, as DNA: TGTGCCAGCAGTGAAGGGTTGACCTACGAGCAGTACTTC.

V usage is TRBV6-1 and J usage is TRBJ2-3; 9 bases are shared with TRBD1. Germline loops: CDR1 MNHNS, CDR2 SASEGT. V dropped 8 bases and J dropped 1; count of bases not matched to a gene: 7. The CDR3 has 15 amino acids. The CDR3 DNA is TGTGCCAGCTCAGACAGGGGGGACCGCACAGATACGCAGTATTTT. Protein: CASSDRGDRTDTQYF.

V usage is TRBV7-9 and J usage is TRBJ1-2; D is uncertain. Germline loops: CDR1 SEHNR, CDR2 FQNEAQ (reference sequence). The length of the CDR3 is 13 residues. The germline V and J ends were trimmed by 3 bases and 4 bases, with 9 bases remaining between them. This chain's CDR3 is CASSFFQRYGYTF. CDR3 DNA: TGTGCCAGCAGCTTCTTCCAACGCTATGGCTACACCTTC.

This clonotype has more than one count but fewer than ten. The rearrangement uses TRBV28 and TRBJ2-1; D unclear. The germline V and J ends were trimmed by 4 bases and 10 bases, with 20 bases remaining between them. The CDR3 spans 15 residues. Per germline, CDR1 MDHEN and CDR2 SYDVKM. CDR3 amino acids: CASSSPPSQDHEQFF. In nucleotides, the CDR3 is TGTGCCAGCAGTTCGCCACCTTCTCAGGATCACGAGCAGTTCTTC.

This clonotype was seen only a few times. V and J are TRBV29-1 and TRBJ1-5, with D possibly TRBD1 on 5 matching bases. Germline V gene data show CDR1 as SQVTM and CDR2 as ANQGSEA. V lost 4 bases and J 6 bases, leaving 16 bases between the germline ends. CDR3 length: 14 amino acids. CDR3 coding DNA: TGCAGCGTTGCGGACCAAGGGGTCGGTCAGCCCCAGCATTTT. It yields the protein CSVADQGVGQPQHF.

The chain couples TRBV15 to TRBJ2-3; 10 bases agree with TRBD2. Germline V gene lookup returns CDR1 LNHNV and CDR2 YYDKDF (reference sequence). V lost 8 bases, J lost 4 bases, and 6 bases stayed unmatched. There are 14 residues in the CDR3. The CDR3 here is CATGAGGPSDTQYF. DNA of the CDR3: TGTGCCACCGGAGCGGGGGGGCCCTCAGATACGCAGTATTTT.

This chain connects TRBV20-1 to TRBJ2-1; 9 positions agree with TRBD2. The CDR3 runs 16 residues. Per germline, CDR1 DFQATT and CDR2 SNEGSKA (reference sequence). V lost 4 bases and J lost 4; bases outside the gene matches: 11. The CDR3 loop reads CSAIGASGNKYNEQFF. CDR3 in DNA: TGCAGTGCTATCGGGGCTAGCGGGAATAAATACAATGAGCAGTTCTTC.

This clonotype occurred many times. The chain carries TRBV7-9 and TRBJ2-1; TRBD1 might be the D (6 bases). CDR1 is SEHNR and CDR2 is FQNEAQ in the germline V gene (reference sequence). This CDR3 is 19 amino acids long. The V gene lost 5 bases and the J gene lost 0 bases, with 23 bases spanning the gap. CDR3 sequence (DNA): TGTGCCAGCAGCACACCCACAGGGTCCTGGGGAAGCTCCTACAATGAGCAGTTCTTC. Its translation: CASSTPTGSWGSSYNEQFF.

This clonotype came up a few times. V and J are TRBV29-1 and TRBJ1-2; D is unresolved. V was trimmed by 1 base and J by 4 bases, leaving 16 bases between them. Germline assignment: CDR1 SQVTM and CDR2 ANQGSEA. The CDR3 runs to 15 residues. CDR3 DNA sequence: TGCAGCGTTGAAGCCCAGGACCGCACCACCTATGGCTACACCTTC. This translates into CSVEAQDRTTYGYTF.

The V call is TRBV6-2 or TRBV6-3, the J call TRBJ2-4, with D possibly being TRBD1 or TRBD2 (6 bases each). The germline CDR1 and CDR2 sequences are MNHEY and SVGEGT. There are 15 residues in the CDR3. Trimming removed 4 bases at V and 7 bases at J, with 17 bases between. The CDR3 sequence: CASSSEGGYSNIQYF. CDR3 DNA: TGTGCCAGCAGTTCCGAGGGGGGCTATTCTAACATTCAGTACTTC.

The CDR3 bases are TGTGCCAGCAGCCGCGACGTACTAGCGGGAGGCTACAATGAGCAGTTCTTC. Amino acid sequence: CASSRDVLAGGYNEQFF. This chain joins TRBV6-5 and TRBJ2-1, with TRBD2 matching 12 bases. This CDR3 is 17 amino acids long. Looked up from germline, CDR1 is MNHEY and CDR2 is SVGAGI. V lost 6 bases, J lost 3 bases, and 9 bases stayed unmatched.

In this sample, this clonotype turned up a few times. V gene TRBV7-2 combines with J gene TRBJ1-1; D uncertain. V lost 2 bases and J lost 4, with 11 bases in between. The V gene's germline CDR1 is SGHTA and CDR2 FQGNSA. This CDR3 spans 14 amino acids. The CDR3 reads CASSLTPGLTEAFF. CDR3 nucleotide sequence: TGTGCCAGCAGCTTAACCCCAGGTCTCACTGAAGCTTTCTTT.

This clonotype has more than one count but fewer than ten. V gene TRBV6-1 combines with J gene TRBJ2-5; D perhaps matches TRBD2 (6 bases). CDR1 is MNHNS and CDR2 is SASEGT in the germline V gene. CDR3 size: 14 residues. The ends were cut back, 5 bases at V and 7 bases at J, with 17 bases in the middle. The CDR3 DNA reads as TGTGCCAGCAGTTGGGCGGGACCCGGCTTGACCCAGTACTTC. Its translation: CASSWAGPGLTQYF.

This clonotype was seen a single time. The chain is built from TRBV5-1 and TRBJ1-1; the D gene is possibly TRBD1 (6 bases). This CDR3 is built from 13 residues. The germline gives CDR1 SGHRS, CDR2 YFSETQ. Trimming took 2 bases from V and 3 from J, leaving 8 bases between them. As DNA, the CDR3 is TGCGCCAGCAGCTTCAAGGGGGACACTGAAGCTTTCTTT. Residues: CASSFKGDTEAFF.

Of note for this clonotype: Since the CDR3 does not end with the conserved phenylalanine or tryptophan, this likely comes from a read error. The chain uses TRBV29-1 and TRBJ2-3; 8 bases match TRBD2. J was trimmed by 0 bases and V by 8 bases; bases with no gene match: 7. The CDR3 extends over 14 amino acids. Germline V gene data show CDR1 as SQVTM and CDR2 as ANQGSEA. CDR3 DNA: TGCAGCTCCCGAGCGGGGGCTAGCACAGATACGCAGTATTCT. Its protein product is CSSRAGASTDTQYS.

This clonotype was picked up many times. The J gene is TRBJ1-1, the V gene TRBV28; weak D call: TRBD1 (6 bases). Trimming removed 6 bases from V and 4 bases from J, with 12 bases in between. This CDR3 is built from 13 residues. Looked up from germline, CDR1 is MDHEN and CDR2 is SYDVKM. Here the CDR3 reads CASSLQGSTEAFF. CDR3 DNA sequence: TGTGCCAGCAGCCTACAGGGAAGCACTGAAGCTTTCTTT. The full variable domain, with the rest looked up from reference TRBV28 and TRBJ1-1, is DVKVTQSSRYLVKRTGEKVFLECVQDMDHENMFWYRQDPGLGLRLIYFSYDVKMKEKGDIPEGYSVSREKKERFSLILESASTNQTSMYLCASSLQGSTEAFFGQGTRLTVV.

The V and J genes are TRBV28 and TRBJ1-3; D unresolved. With 3 bases removed from V and 1 base from J, the gap between germline ends came to 7 bases. The CDR3 contains 14 residues. Germline V gene lookup returns CDR1 MDHEN and CDR2 SYDVKM. DNA for the CDR3: TGTGCCAGCAGTTTGCGGGAGTCTGGAAACACCATATATTTT. The encoded protein is CASSLRESGNTIYF.

The V and J genes are TRBV5-1 and TRBJ1-2; 8 nucleotides agree with TRBD1. Per germline, CDR1 SGHRS and CDR2 YFSETQ. J lost 4 bases, V lost 3 bases, and 14 bases had no gene match. The CDR3 runs to 17 residues. The CDR3 sequence is CASSSIKPGQDIYGYTF. The CDR3 nucleotides read TGCGCCAGCAGCTCCATTAAACCGGGACAGGATATCTATGGCTACACCTTC.

This clonotype appeared a few times. V gene TRBV2 combines with J gene TRBJ1-5; TRBD1 matches 7 bases. The germline CDR1 and CDR2 sequences are SNHLY and FYNNEI. The CDR3 is made up of 15 amino acids. V dropped 9 bases and J dropped 1; count of bases not matched to a gene: 9. The CDR3 spells CASTTGTASNQPQHF. CDR3 in DNA: TGTGCCAGTACGACCGGGACAGCGAGCAATCAGCCCCAGCATTTT.

The chain joins TRBV25-1 to TRBJ2-5, with D perhaps TRBD1 or TRBD2 (5 bases each). V lost 8 bases and J 5 bases, leaving 6 bases between the germline ends. In germline, CDR1 is MGHDK, CDR2 SYGVNS. The length of the CDR3 is 10 residues. CDR3 sequence: CASGTETQYF. CDR3 nucleotide sequence: TGTGCCAGCGGGACGGAGACCCAGTACTTC.

The CDR3: CASLRDSGRNEQFF. Here the CDR3 DNA reads TGTGCCAGCCTTCGGGACTCCGGACGCAATGAGCAGTTCTTC. The chain couples TRBV28 to TRBJ2-1; a possible D gene is TRBD2 (6 bases). V lost 8 bases to trimming and J lost 6 bases, with 17 bases between them. The CDR3 is 14 residues long. Germline lookup yields CDR1 MDHEN and CDR2 SYDVKM.

J is TRBJ2-1 and V is TRBV20-1, with 7 bases aligning to TRBD2. The CDR3 extends over 17 amino acids. The ends lost 3 bases at V and 4 bases at J; junction bases unmatched: 15. Germline CDR1 is DFQATT and CDR2 is SNEGSKA (reference sequence). The CDR3, as DNA: TGCAGTGCTAGCTCTTACCCTGGTCTAGCGGAGTACAATGAGCAGTTCTTC. This translates into CSASSYPGLAEYNEQFF.

Only a few counts were recorded for this clonotype. The chain is built from TRBV29-1 and TRBJ2-5; D is unclear. The germline V gene encodes CDR1 SQVTM and CDR2 ANQGSEA. V lost 4 bases to trimming and J lost 3 bases, with 9 bases between them. The CDR3 length is 12 residues. The CDR3 region is CSVGVVEETQYF. The CDR3 nucleotides read TGCAGCGTTGGAGTAGTGGAAGAGACCCAGTACTTC.

Ten or more counts support this clonotype. V and J are TRBV29-1 and TRBJ1-2; the D gene is possibly TRBD1 (5 bases). This CDR3 has 14 amino acids. With 6 bases removed from V and 8 bases from J, the gap between germline ends came to 22 bases. Germline loops: CDR1 SQVTM, CDR2 ANQGSEA. CDR3 region: CSVPTIQGAGGYTF. CDR3 in DNA: TGCAGCGTCCCGACCATTCAGGGAGCAGGCGGCTACACCTTC.

This chain links TRBV28 with TRBJ2-7; D is ambiguous. Trimming cost V 7 bases and J 5 bases, with 12 bases left between them. Germline assignment: CDR1 MDHEN and CDR2 SYDVKM. The CDR3 contains 12 residues. DNA for the CDR3: TGTGCCAGCATGAAAAGGGTAGACGAGCAGTACTTC. The encoded protein is CASMKRVDEQYF.

The rearrangement joins TRBV12-3 or TRBV12-4 to TRBJ2-7, with 13 bases lining up with TRBD2. V shed 5 bases and J 5 bases; nucleotides not matched to a gene: 18. The CDR3 totals 19 residues. This chain's CDR3 is CASSASFWTSGGPIHEQYF. CDR3 sequence (DNA): TGTGCCAGCAGTGCCTCGTTTTGGACTAGCGGGGGCCCCATCCACGAGCAGTACTTC.